This entry lists 8 T cell receptor beta chains sequenced from one sample in a study of monozygotic twins with inflammatory bowel disease. Each CDR3 protein gets one entry in TCRdb, which reprocessed the 5' RACE reads and gives no DNA. Its table lists 440,000 or so distinct CDR3 sequences. Material for sequencing was blood. The receptors were sampled from a human donor with ulcerative colitis or Crohn's disease, or a healthy co-twin of an affected twin (not recorded which).

The chain combines TRBV5-4 with TRBJ2-2; there is no DNA to check the TCRdb D call of TRBD1. CDR3 length equals 13 residues. Per the germline V gene, CDR1 is SGHNT and CDR2 is YYREEE (reference sequence). This CDR3 reads CASTHYRGRELFF.

V usage is TRBV3-1 and J usage is TRBJ2-7; TCRdb's D call of TRBD2 is untestable without DNA. This CDR3 has 16 amino acids. Per germline, CDR1 LGHDT and CDR2 YNNKEL (reference sequence). CDR3 protein: CASSQDPSGRAYEQYF.

The chain recombines TRBV20-1 with TRBJ1-5; lacking DNA, the TRBD1 call made by TCRdb goes unchecked. The CDR3 is 13 amino acids. Germline loops: CDR1 DFQATT, CDR2 SNEGSKA (reference sequence). CDR3 amino acids: CSATPGGGQPQHF.

The chain links TRBV29-1 to TRBJ2-2; TCRdb selects TRBD1, and the lack of DNA leaves this call unchecked. CDR3 length: 13 residues. Germline-derived CDR1 and CDR2 are SQVTM and ANQGSEA. The CDR3 is CSGGQGGSGELFF.

The chain couples TRBV5-4 to TRBJ1-1; TCRdb returns TRBD1, unconfirmable since there is no DNA. This CDR3 comprises 15 residues. Germline V CDR1 and CDR2: SGHNT, YYREEE (reference sequence). CDR3: CASSLERGRLTEAFF.

The chain combines TRBV19 with TRBJ1-1; TCRdb gives TRBD1 as the D gene, but with no DNA this cannot be confirmed. Germline V gives CDR1 LNHDA, CDR2 SQIVND (reference sequence). CDR3 size: 14 residues. The CDR3 sequence is CASQTQGMNTEAFF.

CDR3 amino acids: CASSAGQAIYEQYF. V is TRBV9 and J is TRBJ2-7; TCRdb proposes TRBD1, but this gene call is untestable without DNA. CDR3 length equals 14 residues. Germline CDR1 is SGDLS and CDR2 is YYNGEE.

V usage is TRBV4-2 and J usage is TRBJ1-5. CDR3 length: 13 amino acids. CDR1 is LGHNA and CDR2 is YNFKEQ in the germline V gene. This CDR3 reads CASSQSSYQPQHF.